These 13 T cell receptor beta chains came from one sample sequenced in a study of control samples from healthy donors and cancer patients. Here immunoSEQ multiplex PCR was the method, and the copy in TCRdb shows in-frame clones only, minus some. The sample lists over 8,000 clones; about nine tenths were seen once. The specimen was PBMCs. The receptors come from a man aged 55 to 69 with colorectal cancer.

This clone has just a few counts. Here the CDR3 DNA reads TGCGCCAGCAGCTTGGTTGGGGGCGGGGCGGAGACCCAGTACTTC. Encoded protein: CASSLVGGGAETQYF. V usage is TRBV5-1 and J usage is TRBJ2-5; either TRBD1 or TRBD2 may supply D (6 bases each). The CDR3 sequence is 15 residues long. Germline loops: CDR1 SGHRS, CDR2 YFSETQ. Trimming left V 0 bases short and J 5 bases short, with 14 bases between.

The V and J genes are TRBV28 and TRBJ1-5; maybe TRBD1 (5 bases). CDR1 is MDHEN and CDR2 is SYDVKM in the germline V gene. The V end lost 6 bases, the J end lost 7 bases, and 19 bases lay between the germline ends. This CDR3 contains 15 residues. The CDR3 region is CASSLGRVVQQPQHF. In nucleotides, the CDR3 is TGTGCCAGCAGCTTAGGCAGGGTAGTACAGCAGCCCCAGCATTTT. The full variable domain, in which reference TRBV28 and TRBJ1-5 provide the parts outside the CDR3, is DVKVTQSSRYLVKRTGEKVFLECVQDMDHENMFWYRQDPGLGLRLIYFSYDVKMKEKGDIPEGYSVSREKKERFSLILESASTNQTSMYLCASSLGRVVQQPQHFGDGTRLSIL.

This chain uses TRBV12-3 or TRBV12-4 with TRBJ2-1; D is unclear. The CDR3 is made up of 11 amino acids. V lost 2 bases, J lost 5 bases, and 1 base lay in between. The CDR3 region has the DNA TGTGCCAGCAGTTTAAACAATGAGCAGTTCTTC. This encodes CASSLNNEQFF.

This clone appeared a few times. The chain uses TRBV5-1 and TRBJ1-5, with D unclear. CDR3 size: 15 residues. The V gene's germline CDR1 is SGHRS and CDR2 YFSETQ. V was clipped by 1 base and J by 0 bases, with 8 bases between them. The CDR3 reads CASSLSWGSNQPQHF. DNA of the CDR3: TGCGCCAGCAGCTTGAGTTGGGGTAGCAATCAGCCCCAGCATTTT.

This rearrangement joins TRBV9 to TRBJ2-2; D is perhaps TRBD1 or TRBD2 (6 bases each). CDR1 is SGDLS and CDR2 is YYNGEE in the germline V gene. The CDR3 has 13 residues. Trimming cost V 3 bases and J 4 bases, with 7 bases left between them. This CDR3 reads CASSEGGTGELFF. The CDR3 DNA is TGTGCCAGCAGCGAGGGGGGCACCGGGGAGCTGTTTTTT.

The gene calls are TRBV6-6 and TRBJ2-3; D possibly uses TRBD1 or TRBD2 (5 bases each). V lost 2 bases and J 4 bases, leaving 13 bases between the germline ends. The CDR3 extends over 15 amino acids. Germline CDR1 reads MNHNY; CDR2 reads SVGAGI (reference sequence). The CDR3 loop reads CASSYRGRDPDTQYF. Written as DNA, the CDR3 is TGTGCCAGCAGTTACCGGGGAAGGGACCCAGATACGCAGTATTTT.

CDR3 coding DNA: TGTGCCAGCAGCTTAGGGCGGGGGCCGTACAATGAGCAGTTCTTC. Residues: CASSLGRGPYNEQFF. V is TRBV7-3 and J is TRBJ2-1; TRBD2 might be the D (7 bases). Trimming shortened V by 2 bases and J by 4 bases, and 12 bases separated the two germline ends. The CDR3 is made up of 15 amino acids. The germline CDR1 and CDR2 sequences are SGHTA and FQGTGA.

The chain recombines TRBV5-5 with TRBJ2-3; D remains ambiguous. Trimming cost V 1 base and J 0 bases, with 9 bases left between them. CDR1 and CDR2 (germline): SGHKS, YYEKEE (reference sequence). The CDR3 is made up of 15 amino acids. Here the CDR3 reads CASSLRQPSTDTQYF. The CDR3 DNA follows: TGTGCCAGCAGCTTGAGGCAGCCTAGCACAGATACGCAGTATTTT. Combining the CDR3 with reference TRBV5-5 and TRBJ2-3 gives the whole variable domain DAGVTQSPTHLIKTRGQQVTLRCSPISGHKSVSWYQQVLGQGPQFIFQYYEKEERGRGNFPDRFSARQFPNYSSELNVNALLLGDSALYLCASSLRQPSTDTQYFGPGTRLTVL.

The chain has TRBV7-9 and TRBJ1-3; D is ambiguous. The CDR3 length is 16 residues. Between the trimmed V and J ends, which lost 5 bases and 0 bases, there was a span of 14 bases. CDR1 SEHNR and CDR2 FQNEAQ come from the germline V gene (reference sequence). The CDR3 region is CASSHLAGDSGNTIYF. DNA of the CDR3: TGTGCCAGCAGCCACTTGGCAGGAGACTCTGGAAACACCATATATTTT.

The chain's CDR3 is CASSAGQGYGNTIYF. The CDR3 DNA reads as TGTGCCAGCAGCGCTGGACAGGGCTATGGAAACACCATATATTTT. This chain links TRBV9 with TRBJ1-3; 8 bases agree with TRBD1. With 3 bases clipped from V and 3 bases from J, the junction kept 5 bases outside the gene matches. Germline CDR1 SGDLS, CDR2 YYNGEE. The CDR3 is made up of 15 amino acids.

The chain is built from TRBV6-2 or TRBV6-3 and TRBJ2-1, with 11 bases lining up with TRBD1. The germline CDR1 and CDR2 sequences are MNHEY and SVGEGT. V shed 4 bases, J shed 3 bases, and the junction held 2 bases outside the gene matches. CDR3 size: 15 residues. Here the CDR3 reads CASSLGQGDYNEQFF. The CDR3 DNA is TGTGCCAGCAGTTTGGGACAGGGGGACTACAATGAGCAGTTCTTC.

The V gene is TRBV28, the J gene TRBJ1-5, with TRBD1 matching 8 bases. This CDR3 spans 14 amino acids. Germline CDR1 reads MDHEN; CDR2 reads SYDVKM. Losses at the gene ends were 6 bases for V and 2 bases for J; bases not matched to a gene: 3. CDR3 DNA sequence: TGTGCCAGCAGCACGGACAGGGGCAATCAGCCCCAGCATTTT. Translation gives CASSTDRGNQPQHF.

The CDR3 loop is CAISEGGQDSPLHF. CDR3 nucleotide sequence: TGTGCCATCAGTGAGGGCGGGCAGGACTCACCCCTCCACTTT. The chain joins TRBV10-3 to TRBJ1-6; D ambiguous. Germline CDR1 reads ENHRY; CDR2 reads SYGVKD. This CDR3 region has 14 residues. The germline V and J ends were trimmed by 2 bases and 10 bases, with 12 bases remaining between them.